One sample yielded the 8 T cell receptor beta chains listed below, sequenced in a study of brain T cells in children with intractable seizures (dated by TCRdb to the early 2020s). The library was built by means of the immunoSEQ multiplex PCR assay. The source is immuneACCESS, and TCRdb retained only in-frame sequences with V and J called. Part of the clones is not carried over; for the studies checked, unresolved V genes explain less than half of this, and the remainder is unexplained. The sample yields a few hundred thousand clones; roughly 93% were counted once. Around 6% of the sample belongs to the ten largest clones. Reading the label with the study, this specimen's time point is: blood from clinic visit 5 months post-surgery; TSC patient then seizure free. The sequencing used peripheral blood, collected about 5 months after surgery. The receptors come from a boy younger than two with tuberous sclerosis and intractable seizures.

V and J are TRBV4-2 and TRBJ1-2, with 9 nucleotides matching TRBD1. CDR3 length: 19 amino acids. CDR1 is LGHNA, CDR2 YNFKEQ, per germline. Trimming removed 5 bases from V and 2 bases from J; junction bases left unmatched: 18. DNA of the CDR3: TGTGCCAGCAGCACACTAACCCCGGGACAGGGTTCAGTGAACTATGGCTACACCTTC. Translating it yields CASSTLTPGQGSVNYGYTF.

The chain is built from TRBV9 and TRBJ1-5, with D perhaps matching TRBD1 (5 bases). The CDR3 consists of 15 residues. Deletions cut 5 bases from V and 4 bases from J, with 16 bases between. CDR1 is SGDLS and CDR2 is YYNGEE in the germline V gene. CDR3 residues: CASSQGPAPNQPQHF. CDR3 bases: TGTGCCAGCAGTCAGGGTCCGGCCCCGAATCAGCCCCAGCATTTT.

The CDR3 sequence is CASSSIQDQAGFMNTEAFF. The CDR3 DNA reads TGTGCCAGCAGTTCAATTCAAGACCAGGCGGGTTTTATGAACACTGAAGCTTTCTTT. The chain recombines TRBV27 with TRBJ1-1; D uncertain. The V gene's germline CDR1 is MNHEY and CDR2 SMNVEV (reference sequence). Trimming removed 4 bases from V and 0 bases from J, with 24 bases in between. The CDR3 totals 19 residues.

The CDR3 loop is CASSLAAGQYLGETQYF. The CDR3 DNA follows: TGTGCCAGCAGCTTGGCCGCCGGACAGTACCTGGGGGAGACCCAGTACTTC. The V call is TRBV5-4, the J call TRBJ2-5, with D perhaps TRBD1 (6 bases). CDR3 size: 17 residues. Trimming removed 0 bases from V and 5 bases from J, with 20 bases in between. Germline lookup yields CDR1 SGHNT and CDR2 YYREEE (reference sequence).

The genes are TRBV9 and TRBJ2-7; 11 bases align to TRBD1. V shed 2 bases and J 3 bases; nucleotides not matched to a gene: 4. The CDR3 runs to 15 residues. In germline, CDR1 is SGDLS, CDR2 YYNGEE. In nucleotides, the CDR3 is TGTGCCAGCAGCGTCGGACAGGGGGCAGTCTACGAGCAGTACTTC. Its protein is CASSVGQGAVYEQYF.

V gene TRBV11-2 combines with J gene TRBJ2-3, with D possibly TRBD2 on 5 matching bases. Trimming pared 5 bases from V and 3 bases from J, leaving 15 bases between. The CDR3 runs to 15 residues. The germline V gene encodes CDR1 SGHAT and CDR2 FQNNGV. CDR3 residues: CASSRERTVTDTQYF. The DNA of the CDR3 is TGTGCCAGCAGCAGAGAGCGGACTGTTACAGATACGCAGTATTTT.

V and J are TRBV21-1 and TRBJ2-3; TRBD2 is the table's D call, not checked against the DNA. TRBV21-1 is termed a pseudogene. The CDR3 sequence is 13 residues long. DNA for the CDR3: TGTGCCAGCAAACTAGCGGACACAGATACGCAGTATTTT. Its protein is CASKLADTDTQYF.

This clone was counted a few times. The V gene is TRBV19, the J gene TRBJ2-5, with D uncertain. V was trimmed by 5 bases and J by 1 base, leaving 8 bases between them. CDR1 and CDR2 (germline): LNHDA, SQIVND (reference sequence). The CDR3 sequence is 13 residues long. The CDR3 nucleotides read TGTGCCAGTAGTCCACCGATCCAAGAGACCCAGTACTTC. This codes for CASSPPIQETQYF. Full variable domain (rest looked up from reference TRBV19 and TRBJ2-5): DGGITQSPKYLFRKEGQNVTLSCEQNLNHDAMYWYRQDPGQGLRLIYYSQIVNDFQKGDIAEGYSVSREKKESFPLTVTSAQKNPTAFYLCASSPPIQETQYFGPGTRLLVL.